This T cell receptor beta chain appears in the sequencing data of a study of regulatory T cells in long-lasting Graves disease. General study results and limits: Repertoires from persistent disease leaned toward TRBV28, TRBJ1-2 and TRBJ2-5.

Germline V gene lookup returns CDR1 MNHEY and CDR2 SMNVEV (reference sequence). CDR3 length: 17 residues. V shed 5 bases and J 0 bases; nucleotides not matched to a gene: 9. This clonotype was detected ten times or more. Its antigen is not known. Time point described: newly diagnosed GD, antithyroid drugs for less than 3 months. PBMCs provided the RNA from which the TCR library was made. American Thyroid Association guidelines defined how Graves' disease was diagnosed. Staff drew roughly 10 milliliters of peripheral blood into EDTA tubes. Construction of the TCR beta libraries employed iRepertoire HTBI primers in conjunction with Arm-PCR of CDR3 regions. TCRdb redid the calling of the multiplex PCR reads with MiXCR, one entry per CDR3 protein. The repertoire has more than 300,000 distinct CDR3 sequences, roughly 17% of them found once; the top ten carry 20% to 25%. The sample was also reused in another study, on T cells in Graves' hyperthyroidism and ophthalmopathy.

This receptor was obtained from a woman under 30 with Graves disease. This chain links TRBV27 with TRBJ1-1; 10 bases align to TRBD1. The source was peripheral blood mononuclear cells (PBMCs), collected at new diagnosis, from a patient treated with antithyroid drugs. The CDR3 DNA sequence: TGTGCCAGCAGTCGAGACAGGGGGCTCCGGATGAACACTGAAGCTTTCTTT. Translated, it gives CASSRDRGLRMNTEAFF.